The sequence of this TCR beta chain was determined in a study of blood T cells in healthy people across ages. A second PCR, run for about 7 to 11 cycles, used a sample-barcoded 5' primer plus a J-beta primer mix. TCRdb re-derived calls from the 5' RACE reads in MiXCR, one entry per CDR3 protein. Among some 1.8 million distinct CDR3 sequences listed, about 39% were seen once. Trimming shortened V by 2 bases and J by 1 base, and 17 bases separated the two germline ends. The germline CDR1 and CDR2 sequences are MNHEY and SVGAGI. The CDR3 sequence is 17 residues long. The chain uses TRBV6-5 and TRBJ1-2; D gene ambiguous. This sequence originates from a human donor in good health. Sequencing input: blood. CDR3 amino acids: CASSYKLNTEFNYGYTF. CDR3 bases: TGTGCCAGCAGTTACAAACTAAACACAGAATTTAACTATGGCTACACCTTC.